A selection of T cell receptor beta chains follows, all from one sample in a study of blood T cell repertoires in COVID-19. Only in-frame clones appear in the TCRdb table, and some are missing; sequencing was by immunoSEQ multiplex PCR. The repertoire holds some 150,000 clones, with around 87% as singletons. Sequencing was carried out using peripheral blood. These receptor sequences come from a woman aged 50 to 65 with active or convalescent COVID-19. Both conserved end residues are part of each CDR3. The D gene is left open where the match is weak. Not every row has a clone size; where given, it reads once, few, many or a size class.

clone size: -; V gene: TRBV27; J gene: TRBJ1-1; D gene: TRBD1; CDR3 DNA: TGTGCCAGCAGTATCTACAGGGGAGGAACTGAAGCTTTCTTT; CDR3 protein: CASSIYRGGTEAFF
clone size: few; V gene: TRBV29-1; J gene: TRBJ2-2; D gene: TRBD1; CDR3 DNA: TGCAGCGTTCAAACCCCAGGGGGCTCGTTCACCGGGGAGCTGTTTTTT; CDR3 protein: CSVQTPGGSFTGELFF
clone size: -; V gene: TRBV7-8; J gene: TRBJ1-2; D gene: TRBD1; CDR3 DNA: TGTGCCAGCAGCCTCGTTACAGGGGGCTATGGCTACACCTTC; CDR3 protein: CASSLVTGGYGYTF
clone size: -; V gene: TRBV7-6; J gene: TRBJ1-2; D gene: -; CDR3 DNA: TGTGCCAGCAGCTTGGAGGGGACCGGCTACACCTTC; CDR3 protein: CASSLEGTGYTF
clone size: -; V gene: TRBV5-1; J gene: TRBJ1-3; D gene: -; CDR3 DNA: TGCGCCAGCAGCTTGGCTGGCAGGGGTCGAAACACCATATATTTT; CDR3 protein: CASSLAGRGRNTIYF
clone size: -; V gene: TRBV24-1; J gene: TRBJ1-5; D gene: -; CDR3 DNA: TGTGCCACCAGTGTGTGGGTCGGGAGCAATCAGCCCCAGCATTTT; CDR3 protein: CATSVWVGSNQPQHF
clone size: once; V gene: TRBV7-9; J gene: TRBJ2-7; D gene: -; CDR3 DNA: TGTGCCAGCAGCTTAGCGGGGAGCGTCTACGAGCAGTACTTC; CDR3 protein: CASSLAGSVYEQYF
clone size: -; V gene: TRBV19; J gene: TRBJ1-4; D gene: TRBD1; CDR3 DNA: TGTGCCAGTACCCTCGGGACAGGGGTCCGTAATGAAAAACTGTTTTTT; CDR3 protein: CASTLGTGVRNEKLFF
clone size: -; V gene: TRBV9; J gene: TRBJ2-3; D gene: TRBD2; CDR3 DNA: TGTGCCAGCACTCGTAGTCCTTTAGCGGGAGGGATCACAGATACGCAGTATTTT; CDR3 protein: CASTRSPLAGGITDTQYF
clone size: -; V gene: TRBV7-2; J gene: TRBJ1-2; D gene: TRBD1; CDR3 DNA: TGTGCCAGCAGCCGGGACAGGGCGAATGGCTACACCTTC; CDR3 protein: CASSRDRANGYTF
clone size: -; V gene: TRBV16; J gene: TRBJ2-2; D gene: -; CDR3 DNA: TGTGCCAGCAGCCAAGATACGACCGGGTCCGCCGGGGAGCTGTTTTTT; CDR3 protein: CASSQDTTGSAGELFF
clone size: -; V gene: TRBV7-2; J gene: TRBJ1-4; D gene: TRBD1; CDR3 DNA: TGTGCCGTACAGGGGGCGCGACAGGGACGAGATGAAAAACTGTTTTTT; CDR3 protein: CAVQGARQGRDEKLFF
clone size: -; V gene: TRBV7-2; J gene: TRBJ1-6; D gene: -; CDR3 DNA: TGTGCCAGCAAGTCGGGGGTTTCCTATAATTCACCCCTCCACTTT; CDR3 protein: CASKSGVSYNSPLHF
clone size: -; V gene: TRBV4-1; J gene: TRBJ1-4; D gene: -; CDR3 DNA: TGCGCCAGCAGCCCCCCTATGGGTCCGGGGCTGTTTTTT; CDR3 protein: CASSPPMGPGLFF
clone size: -; V gene: TRBV7-2; J gene: TRBJ1-2; D gene: -; CDR3 DNA: TGTGCCAGCAGCCTAGGATGGAGGGAGGTGCGTCGCTACACCTTC; CDR3 protein: CASSLGWREVRRYTF
clone size: -; V gene: TRBV28; J gene: TRBJ2-7; D gene: -; CDR3 DNA: TGTGCCAGCAGTTCTGTCCGGGACTCTTCCTACGAGCAGTACTTC; CDR3 protein: CASSSVRDSSYEQYF
clone size: -; V gene: TRBV11-2; J gene: TRBJ1-6; D gene: -; CDR3 DNA: TGTGCCAGCAGCCCCCAGGACTCCTATAATTCACCCCTCCACTTT; CDR3 protein: CASSPQDSYNSPLHF
clone size: once; V gene: TRBV28; J gene: TRBJ2-1; D gene: TRBD2; CDR3 DNA: TGTGCTAGCAGTTTATCTAGCGGGAGGGCCGATGAGCAGTTCTTC; CDR3 protein: CASSLSSGRADEQFF
clone size: -; V gene: TRBV27; J gene: TRBJ2-7; D gene: -; CDR3 DNA: TGTGCCAGCAGTTTATCGCTCGGGGAGCAGTACTTC; CDR3 protein: CASSLSLGEQYF
clone size: -; V gene: TRBV6-5; J gene: TRBJ1-1; D gene: -; CDR3 DNA: TGTGCCAGCAGTTACGGTATCGATCGGGGTGAAGCTTTCTTT; CDR3 protein: CASSYGIDRGEAFF
clone size: -; V gene: TRBV27; J gene: TRBJ2-5; D gene: -; CDR3 DNA: TGTGCCAGCAGTTCTGGCCAGGGTCGGGAGACCCAGTACTTC; CDR3 protein: CASSSGQGRETQYF
clone size: -; V gene: TRBV2; J gene: TRBJ1-5; D gene: TRBD1; CDR3 DNA: TGTGCCAGCAGAGTATGGACAGGTAATCAGCCCCAGCATTTT; CDR3 protein: CASRVWTGNQPQHF
clone size: -; V gene: TRBV28; J gene: TRBJ1-5; D gene: -; CDR3 DNA: TGTGCCAGCAGGTCCCAGGGGCCTAGCAATCAGCCCCAGCATTTT; CDR3 protein: CASRSQGPSNQPQHF
clone size: -; V gene: TRBV5-5; J gene: TRBJ2-1; D gene: -; CDR3 DNA: TGTGCCAGCAGCTTGGGCAGGGATGAGCAGTTCTTC; CDR3 protein: CASSLGRDEQFF
clone size: -; V gene: TRBV19; J gene: TRBJ1-1; D gene: TRBD1; CDR3 DNA: TGTGCCAGTAGTATAGTCCGGACAGGGGTTTGGGGCACTGAAGCTTTCTTT; CDR3 protein: CASSIVRTGVWGTEAFF
clone size: -; V gene: TRBV6-5; J gene: TRBJ2-1; D gene: -; CDR3 DNA: TGTGCCAGCAGTTCCACAGGGAGCTCCTACAATGAGCAGTTCTTC; CDR3 protein: CASSSTGSSYNEQFF
clone size: -; V gene: TRBV7-8; J gene: TRBJ2-7; D gene: -; CDR3 DNA: TGTGCCAGCAGCTCAACAGGGACCTACGAGCAGTACTTC; CDR3 protein: CASSSTGTYEQYF
clone size: -; V gene: TRBV9; J gene: TRBJ1-1; D gene: TRBD1; CDR3 DNA: TGTGCCAGCAGCTTAGAGGACAGGGGCCTTAGCACTGAAGCTTTCTTT; CDR3 protein: CASSLEDRGLSTEAFF
clone size: -; V gene: TRBV15; J gene: TRBJ2-3; D gene: -; CDR3 DNA: TGTGCCACCAGCAGAGGCAGGACAGATACGCAGTATTTT; CDR3 protein: CATSRGRTDTQYF
clone size: -; V gene: TRBV7-2; J gene: TRBJ2-1; D gene: TRBD1; CDR3 DNA: TGTGCCAGCAGCGTACAGGGGGTAGGGTCCTACAATGAGCAGTTCTTC; CDR3 protein: CASSVQGVGSYNEQFF
clone size: -; V gene: TRBV28; J gene: TRBJ1-6; D gene: TRBD1; CDR3 DNA: TGTGCCAGCAGAGACCGGACAGGGGGCGGTTCACCCCTCCACTTT; CDR3 protein: CASRDRTGGGSPLHF
clone size: -; V gene: TRBV12-3/TRBV12-4; J gene: TRBJ1-1; D gene: TRBD1; CDR3 DNA: TGTGCCAGCAGCTGGGCTGACAGGGAGAAAGCTTTCTTT; CDR3 protein: CASSWADREKAFF
clone size: -; V gene: TRBV5-5; J gene: TRBJ2-3; D gene: -; CDR3 DNA: TGTGCCAGCAGCTTGGCGTTCGCAGATACGCAGTATTTT; CDR3 protein: CASSLAFADTQYF
clone size: -; V gene: TRBV27; J gene: TRBJ1-2; D gene: -; CDR3 DNA: TGTGCCAGCAGTTACCTGAGGACGGCCGGAGGTGGCTACACCTTC; CDR3 protein: CASSYLRTAGGGYTF
clone size: -; V gene: TRBV11-1; J gene: TRBJ2-7; D gene: TRBD2; CDR3 DNA: TGTGCCAGCAACTTAGCGGGAGGCGGCGAGCAGTACTTC; CDR3 protein: CASNLAGGGEQYF
clone size: -; V gene: TRBV6-1; J gene: TRBJ1-1; D gene: -; CDR3 DNA: TGTGCCAGCAGTAACACGGGGGGGGCGGCTACTGAAGCTTTCTTT; CDR3 protein: CASSNTGGAATEAFF
clone size: -; V gene: TRBV6-5; J gene: TRBJ1-3; D gene: -; CDR3 DNA: TGTGCCAGCGGAGGAGGATCGTCTGGAAACACCATATATTTT; CDR3 protein: CASGGGSSGNTIYF
clone size: -; V gene: TRBV9; J gene: TRBJ2-7; D gene: TRBD1; CDR3 DNA: TGTGCCAGCAGCGCACAGGGGAGCTCCTACGAGCAGTACTTC; CDR3 protein: CASSAQGSSYEQYF
clone size: -; V gene: TRBV7-3; J gene: TRBJ1-2; D gene: TRBD1; CDR3 DNA: TGTGCCAGCAGCCTAGGACAGGGAAGCTATGGCTACACCTTC; CDR3 protein: CASSLGQGSYGYTF
clone size: -; V gene: TRBV7-3; J gene: TRBJ2-1; D gene: TRBD1; CDR3 DNA: TGTGCCAGCAGCGCCACAGGGGTCGATGAGCAGTTCTTC; CDR3 protein: CASSATGVDEQFF
clone size: -; V gene: TRBV30; J gene: TRBJ1-1; D gene: -; CDR3 DNA: TGTGCCTGGAAAGAATTGAGAGGTGGAGCTTTCTTT; CDR3 protein: CAWKELRGGAFF
clone size: -; V gene: TRBV11-2; J gene: TRBJ1-2; D gene: -; CDR3 DNA: TGTGCCAGCACTCAACCAGGGAACTATGGCTACACCTTC; CDR3 protein: CASTQPGNYGYTF
clone size: -; V gene: TRBV3-1/TRBV3-2; J gene: TRBJ1-1; D gene: TRBD1; CDR3 DNA: TGTGCCAGCAGCCACCTACAGGGGATGAACACTGAAGCTTTCTTT; CDR3 protein: CASSHLQGMNTEAFF
clone size: -; V gene: TRBV30; J gene: TRBJ1-3; D gene: TRBD1; CDR3 DNA: TGTGCCTGGAGGGGACAGGGGTCTGGAAACACCATATATTTT; CDR3 protein: CAWRGQGSGNTIYF
clone size: once; V gene: TRBV11-3; J gene: TRBJ1-3; D gene: -; CDR3 DNA: TGTGCCAGCAGCCTTCCCCCCAGGGTTTCTGGAAACACCATATATTTT; CDR3 protein: CASSLPPRVSGNTIYF
clone size: -; V gene: TRBV7-2; J gene: TRBJ2-1; D gene: -; CDR3 DNA: TGTGCCAGCAGCCGAGACTCGTACAATGAGCAGTTCTTC; CDR3 protein: CASSRDSYNEQFF
clone size: -; V gene: TRBV3-1/TRBV3-2; J gene: TRBJ1-1; D gene: -; CDR3 DNA: TGTGCCAGCAGCCAAGATGAACAGGTAGGGACTGAAGCTTTCTTT; CDR3 protein: CASSQDEQVGTEAFF
clone size: -; V gene: TRBV4-1; J gene: TRBJ2-1; D gene: -; CDR3 DNA: TGCGCCAGCAGCCAAGATCGGTCGCTGAACAATGAGCAGTTCTTC; CDR3 protein: CASSQDRSLNNEQFF
clone size: -; V gene: TRBV27; J gene: TRBJ2-2; D gene: TRBD1; CDR3 DNA: TGTGCCAGCAGTTTCCTGGGGACAGCGAACACCGGGGAGCTGTTTTTT; CDR3 protein: CASSFLGTANTGELFF
clone size: -; V gene: TRBV15; J gene: TRBJ1-5; D gene: TRBD1; CDR3 DNA: TGTGCCACCAGCAGGCGACAGGGGTCGGAACAGCCCCAGCATTTT; CDR3 protein: CATSRRQGSEQPQHF
clone size: -; V gene: TRBV4-3; J gene: TRBJ2-5; D gene: TRBD2; CDR3 DNA: TGCGCCAGCAGCCAAGAGTTAGCGGGAGTGGGGGAGACCCAGTACTTC; CDR3 protein: CASSQELAGVGETQYF
clone size: -; V gene: TRBV27; J gene: TRBJ1-5; D gene: TRBD1; CDR3 DNA: TGTGCCAGCAGTTTAGGGACAGGGGGCCCGGGTCAGCCCCAGCATTTT; CDR3 protein: CASSLGTGGPGQPQHF
clone size: -; V gene: TRBV16; J gene: TRBJ1-5; D gene: -; CDR3 DNA: TGTGCCAGCAGCCTCCGACAGGGCAATCAGCCCCAGCATTTT; CDR3 protein: CASSLRQGNQPQHF
clone size: -; V gene: TRBV10-1; J gene: TRBJ2-1; D gene: TRBD2; CDR3 DNA: TGCGCCACCCCACTAGCGGGCCACCTCAATGAGCAGTTCTTC; CDR3 protein: CATPLAGHLNEQFF